These 11 T cell receptor beta chains share one sample of origin, sequenced in a study of blood T cells in healthy people across ages (dated by TCRdb to the mid-2010s). Receptor libraries were prepared by 5' RACE. These reads were obtained on an Illumina HiSeq 2500. A second roughly 7 to 11 cycle PCR used a sample-barcoded 5' primer and a J-beta primer mix. TCRdb reprocessed the public reads (quality trimming at Q25 with fastp, clone calling with MiXCR) and kept in-frame beta chains. Each entry is one CDR3 protein sequence, shown with its most common DNA and genes. This sample holds about 1.4 million distinct CDR3 sequences; approximately 63% were observed only once. Together, the top ten hold approximately 7% of the sample. Sequenced material: blood. The receptors derive from a man between 18 and 35 years old in good health.

The rearrangement uses TRBV4-1 and TRBJ1-1, with TRBD1 as a possible D gene (6 bases). The CDR3 consists of 16 residues. Germline V lookup: CDR1 MGHRA, CDR2 YSYEKL. The V end lost 3 bases, the J end lost 1 base, and 15 bases lay between the germline ends. CDR3 sequence reads: CASSHPPDSTNTEAFF. The CDR3 nucleotides read TGCGCCAGCAGCCATCCCCCGGACAGTACGAACACTGAAGCTTTCTTT.

This clonotype was seen only a few times. The chain uses TRBV20-1 and TRBJ2-3, with 10 bases aligning to TRBD2. CDR1 is DFQATT and CDR2 is SNEGSKA in the germline V gene (reference sequence). CDR3 length equals 14 residues. Trimming cost V 4 bases and J 6 bases; bases outside gene matches: 7. CDR3 protein: CSATGLAISDTQYF. The CDR3 nucleotides are TGCAGTGCTACGGGACTAGCGATTTCCGATACGCAGTATTTT.

The rearrangement joins TRBV18 to TRBJ2-5, with 9 bases matching TRBD2. Trimming removed 6 bases from V and 0 bases from J; junction bases left unmatched: 5. Germline CDR1 is KGHSH and CDR2 is LQKENI. This CDR3 region has 15 residues. The CDR3, as DNA: TGTGCCAGCTCCGGTAGCGGGGGATACCAAGAGACCCAGTACTTC. Its protein product is CASSGSGGYQETQYF.

The V call is TRBV10-3, the J call TRBJ1-2; D is unclear. CDR1 is ENHRY, CDR2 SYGVKD, per germline. CDR3 length: 15 amino acids. Trimming removed 0 bases from V and 0 bases from J, with 8 bases in between. CDR3 protein: CAISESGSANYGYTF. DNA for the CDR3: TGTGCCATCAGTGAGTCAGGGAGCGCTAACTATGGCTACACCTTC.

The chain carries TRBV20-1 and TRBJ2-7; a weak D match, TRBD1 (6 bases). This CDR3 is built from 14 residues. Per germline, CDR1 DFQATT and CDR2 SNEGSKA (reference sequence). Trimming left V 5 bases short and J 0 bases short, with 14 bases between. The CDR3 spells CSAQNRALSYEQYF. Here the CDR3 DNA reads TGCAGTGCTCAAAACAGGGCCCTCTCCTACGAGCAGTACTTC.

V and J are TRBV4-2 and TRBJ1-5, with unresolved D. CDR1 is LGHNA and CDR2 is YNFKEQ in the germline V gene. The CDR3 has 16 residues. V was shortened by 1 base and J by 0 bases, with 10 bases between the two germline ends. The CDR3 protein is CASSQGGLNSNQPQHF. CDR3 nucleotide sequence: TGTGCCAGCAGCCAAGGAGGACTCAATAGCAATCAGCCCCAGCATTTT.

V is TRBV20-1 and J is TRBJ2-5, with 7 bases matching TRBD1. The J call could be wrong; TRBJ2-7 is a better fit for the DNA end. CDR1 and CDR2 (germline): DFQATT, SNEGSKA (reference sequence). The CDR3 sequence is 14 residues long. CDR3 nucleotides: TGCAGTGCTAGGAAGACAGGGTTACCCTACGAGCAGTACTTC. Amino acid sequence: CSARKTGLPYEQYF.

The chain couples TRBV2 to TRBJ2-1; D possibly corresponds to TRBD1 (5 bases). Trimming cost V 0 bases and J 4 bases, with 7 bases left between them. Per the germline V gene, CDR1 is SNHLY and CDR2 is FYNNEI. CDR3 length equals 14 residues. The CDR3 region is CASSEAPGYNEQFF. In nucleotides, the CDR3 is TGTGCCAGCAGTGAAGCGCCAGGGTACAATGAGCAGTTCTTC.

As regards this clonotype: The junction shows a germline mismatch at one end, possibly a read error. The rearrangement joins TRBV3-1 to TRBJ1-1, with 7 bases identical to TRBD1. CDR1 is LGHDT, CDR2 YNNKEL, per germline (reference sequence). The CDR3 loop spans 15 amino acids. The CDR3 protein is CASSQEGLRQGETFF. The CDR3 nucleotides read TGTGCCAGCAGCCAAGAAGGCCTCAGACAGGGTGAAACTTTCTTT.

The sample holds a few counts of this clonotype. The chain joins TRBV10-3 to TRBJ2-6, with TRBD2 identical over 8 bases. The CDR3 is 15 residues long. Trimming at V came to 5 bases and at J to 9 bases, leaving 9 bases not matched to a gene. Germline V gene lookup returns CDR1 ENHRY and CDR2 SYGVKD. The chain's CDR3 is CAISQGTREGNVLTF. The CDR3, as DNA: TGTGCCATCAGTCAGGGGACCCGGGAGGGCAACGTCCTGACTTTC.

The V and J genes are TRBV4-1 and TRBJ2-5; D might be TRBD1 or TRBD2, each matching 7 bases. The CDR3 runs 15 residues. CDR1 is MGHRA, CDR2 YSYEKL, per germline. Trimming shortened V by 2 bases and J by 11 bases, and 21 bases separated the two germline ends. The CDR3 loop is CASSQFSGGGTEQYF. The CDR3 DNA reads as TGCGCCAGCAGCCAATTCTCGGGAGGCGGGACAGAGCAGTACTTC.